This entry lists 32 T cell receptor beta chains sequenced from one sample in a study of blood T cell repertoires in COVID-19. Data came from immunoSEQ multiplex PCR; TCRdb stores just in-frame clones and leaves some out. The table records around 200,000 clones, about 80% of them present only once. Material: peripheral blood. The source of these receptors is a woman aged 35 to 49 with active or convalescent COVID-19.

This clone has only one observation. The CDR3: CSVLYRDRVITQYF. The CDR3 DNA reads TGCAGCGTTCTCTACCGGGACAGGGTCATTACGCAGTATTTT. This sequence joins TRBV29-1 and TRBJ2-3, with 9 bases matching TRBD1. With 5 bases clipped from V and 8 bases from J, the junction kept 11 bases outside the gene matches. Germline V CDR1 and CDR2: SQVTM, ANQGSEA. This CDR3 has 14 residues.

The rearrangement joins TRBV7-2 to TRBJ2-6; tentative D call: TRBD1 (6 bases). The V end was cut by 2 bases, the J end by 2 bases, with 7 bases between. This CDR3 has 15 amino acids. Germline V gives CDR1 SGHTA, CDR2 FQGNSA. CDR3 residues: CASSLQGPGANVLTF. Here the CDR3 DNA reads TGTGCCAGCAGCTTACAGGGGCCTGGGGCCAACGTCCTGACTTTC.

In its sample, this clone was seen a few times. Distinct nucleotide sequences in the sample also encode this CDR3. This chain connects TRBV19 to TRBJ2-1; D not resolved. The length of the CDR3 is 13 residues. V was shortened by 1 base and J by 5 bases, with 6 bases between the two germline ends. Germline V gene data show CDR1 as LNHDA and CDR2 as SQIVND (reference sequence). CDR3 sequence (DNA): TGTGCCAGTAGTATAGCACGGGACAATGAGCAGTTCTTC. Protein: CASSIARDNEQFF.

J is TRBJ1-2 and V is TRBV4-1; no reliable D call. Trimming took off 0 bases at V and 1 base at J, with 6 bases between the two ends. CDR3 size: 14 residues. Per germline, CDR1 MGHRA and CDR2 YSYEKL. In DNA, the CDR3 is TGCGCCAGCAGCCAAGAGCGGGGTAACTATGGCTACACCTTC. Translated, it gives CASSQERGNYGYTF.

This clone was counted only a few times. The CDR3: CASTGQGRNSPLHF. For the CDR3, the DNA is TGTGCCAGCACCGGACAGGGTCGTAATTCACCCCTCCACTTT. This sequence joins TRBV9 and TRBJ1-6, with 8 bases identical to TRBD1. CDR1 and CDR2 (germline): SGDLS, YYNGEE. The ends lost 6 bases at V and 6 bases at J; junction bases unmatched: 5. There are 14 residues in the CDR3.

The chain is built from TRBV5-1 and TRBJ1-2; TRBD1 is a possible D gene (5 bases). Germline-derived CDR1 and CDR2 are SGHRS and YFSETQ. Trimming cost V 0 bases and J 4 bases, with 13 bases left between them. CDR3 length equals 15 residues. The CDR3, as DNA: TGCGCCAGCAGCTTGGCGGGGGGTAGTTCCTATGGCTACACCTTC. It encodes CASSLAGGSSYGYTF.

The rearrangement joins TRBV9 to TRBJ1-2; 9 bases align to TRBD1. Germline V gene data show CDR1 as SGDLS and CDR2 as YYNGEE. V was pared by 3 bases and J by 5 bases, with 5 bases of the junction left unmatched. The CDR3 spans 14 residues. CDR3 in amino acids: CASSGGQGGYGYTF. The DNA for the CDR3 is TGTGCCAGCAGCGGGGGACAGGGAGGATATGGCTACACCTTC.

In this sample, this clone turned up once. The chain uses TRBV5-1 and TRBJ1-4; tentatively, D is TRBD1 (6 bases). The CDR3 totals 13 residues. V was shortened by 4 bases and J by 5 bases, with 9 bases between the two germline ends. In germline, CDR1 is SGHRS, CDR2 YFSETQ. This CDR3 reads CASSLGQNEKLFF. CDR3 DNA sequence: TGCGCCAGCAGCCTAGGACAGAATGAAAAACTGTTTTTT.

CDR3 nucleotides: TGTGCCAGCAGCTTGGAGGGTATAGCGGGAGTCGAGCAGTACTTC. This gives the protein CASSLEGIAGVEQYF. The V gene is TRBV5-4, the J gene TRBJ2-7; the match to TRBD2 covers 9 bases. V lost 0 bases and J lost 6; bases outside the gene matches: 7. The germline gives CDR1 SGHNT, CDR2 YYREEE (reference sequence). The CDR3 length is 15 residues.

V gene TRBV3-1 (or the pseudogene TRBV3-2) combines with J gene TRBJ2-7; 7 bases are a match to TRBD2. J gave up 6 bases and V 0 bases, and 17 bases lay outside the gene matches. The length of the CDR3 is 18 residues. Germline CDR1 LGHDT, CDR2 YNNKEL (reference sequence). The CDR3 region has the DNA TGTGCCAGCAGCCAAGATCATCGACGGCGGGAGATCGGTCTCGAGCAGTACTTC. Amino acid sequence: CASSQDHRRREIGLEQYF.

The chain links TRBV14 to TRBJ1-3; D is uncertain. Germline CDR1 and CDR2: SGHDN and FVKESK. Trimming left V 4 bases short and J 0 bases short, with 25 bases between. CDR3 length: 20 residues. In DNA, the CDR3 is TGTGCCAGCAGCCCGGGGTCCCCTTTTCGCCTGGCCCTCTCTGGAAACACCATATATTTT. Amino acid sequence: CASSPGSPFRLALSGNTIYF.

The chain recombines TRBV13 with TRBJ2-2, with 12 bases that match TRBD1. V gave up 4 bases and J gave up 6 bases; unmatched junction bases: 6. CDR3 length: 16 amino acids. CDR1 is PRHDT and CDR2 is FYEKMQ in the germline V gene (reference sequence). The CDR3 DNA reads TGTGCCAGCAGCTGGGACAGGGGGCGAGGGGCCGGGGAGCTGTTTTTT. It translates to CASSWDRGRGAGELFF.

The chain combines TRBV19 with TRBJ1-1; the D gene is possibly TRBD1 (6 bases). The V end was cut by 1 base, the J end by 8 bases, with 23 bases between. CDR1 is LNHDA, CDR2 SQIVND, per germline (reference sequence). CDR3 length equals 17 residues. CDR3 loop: CASSIVIRTSWGPEAFF. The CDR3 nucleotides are TGTGCCAGTAGTATAGTTATTCGTACATCTTGGGGGCCCGAAGCTTTCTTT.

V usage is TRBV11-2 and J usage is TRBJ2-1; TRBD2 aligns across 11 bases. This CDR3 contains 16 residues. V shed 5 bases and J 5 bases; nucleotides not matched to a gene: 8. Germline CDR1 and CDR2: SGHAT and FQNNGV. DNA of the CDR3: TGTGCCAGCAGCCCTCTAGCGGGAGGTTCCCACAATGAGCAGTTCTTC. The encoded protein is CASSPLAGGSHNEQFF.

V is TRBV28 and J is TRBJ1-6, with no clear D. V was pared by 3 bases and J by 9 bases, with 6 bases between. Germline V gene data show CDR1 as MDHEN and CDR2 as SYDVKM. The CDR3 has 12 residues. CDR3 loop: CASSFGGSPLHF. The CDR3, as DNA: TGTGCCAGCAGTTTCGGTGGTTCACCCCTCCACTTT.

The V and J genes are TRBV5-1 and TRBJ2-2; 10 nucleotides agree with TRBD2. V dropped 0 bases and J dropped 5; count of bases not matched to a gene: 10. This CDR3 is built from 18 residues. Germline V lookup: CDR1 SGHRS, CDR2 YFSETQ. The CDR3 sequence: CASSLAFASGRNTGELFF. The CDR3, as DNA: TGCGCCAGCAGCTTGGCCTTCGCTAGCGGGAGAAATACCGGGGAGCTGTTTTTT.

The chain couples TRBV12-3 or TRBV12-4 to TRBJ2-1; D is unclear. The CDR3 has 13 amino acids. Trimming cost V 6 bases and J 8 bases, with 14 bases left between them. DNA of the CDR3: TGTGCCAGCAGCCCTAGTCGGCTCGATGAGCAGTTCTTC. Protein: CASSPSRLDEQFF.

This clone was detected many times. The CDR3 nucleotides are TGTGCCACCAGTGATACGGCGGTTGGTAGCAATCAGCCCCAGCATTTT. Protein product: CATSDTAVGSNQPQHF. This chain joins TRBV24-1 and TRBJ1-5; D unclear. The CDR3 loop spans 16 amino acids. V was pared by 3 bases and J by 0 bases, with 11 bases between. Germline V gene data show CDR1 as KGHDR and CDR2 as SFDVKD.

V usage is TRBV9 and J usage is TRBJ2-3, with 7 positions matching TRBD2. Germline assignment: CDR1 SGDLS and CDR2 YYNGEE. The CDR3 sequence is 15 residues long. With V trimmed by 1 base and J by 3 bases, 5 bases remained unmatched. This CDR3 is CASSVRGSKTDTQYF. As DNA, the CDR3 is TGTGCCAGCAGCGTACGCGGGAGTAAAACAGATACGCAGTATTTT.

The CDR3 reads CASSVNSGGGYNEQFF. As DNA, the CDR3 is TGTGCCAGCAGTGTGAATTCGGGAGGGGGCTACAATGAGCAGTTCTTC. The V gene is TRBV2, the J gene TRBJ2-1; the match to TRBD2 covers 8 bases. Germline V gene data show CDR1 as SNHLY and CDR2 as FYNNEI. The CDR3 is 16 amino acids. V shed 4 bases and J 3 bases; nucleotides not matched to a gene: 8.

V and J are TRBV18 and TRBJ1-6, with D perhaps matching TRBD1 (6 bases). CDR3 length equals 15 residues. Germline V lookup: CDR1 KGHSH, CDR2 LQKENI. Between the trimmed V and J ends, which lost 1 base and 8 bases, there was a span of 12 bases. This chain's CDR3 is CASSPQQGRDSPLHF. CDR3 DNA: TGTGCCAGCTCACCACAGCAGGGGAGGGATTCACCCCTCCACTTT.

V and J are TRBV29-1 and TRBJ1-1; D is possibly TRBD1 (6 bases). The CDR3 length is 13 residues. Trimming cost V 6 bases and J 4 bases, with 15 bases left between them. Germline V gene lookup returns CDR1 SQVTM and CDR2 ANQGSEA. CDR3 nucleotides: TGCAGCGTCGAAAGGGGGTCTGGCACTGAAGCTTTCTTT. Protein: CSVERGSGTEAFF.

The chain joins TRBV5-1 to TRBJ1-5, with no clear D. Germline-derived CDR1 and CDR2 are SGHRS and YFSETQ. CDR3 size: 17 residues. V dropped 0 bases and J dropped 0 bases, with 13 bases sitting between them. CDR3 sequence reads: CASSLGADLYSNQPQHF. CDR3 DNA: TGCGCCAGCAGCTTGGGGGCAGATCTCTATAGCAATCAGCCCCAGCATTTT.

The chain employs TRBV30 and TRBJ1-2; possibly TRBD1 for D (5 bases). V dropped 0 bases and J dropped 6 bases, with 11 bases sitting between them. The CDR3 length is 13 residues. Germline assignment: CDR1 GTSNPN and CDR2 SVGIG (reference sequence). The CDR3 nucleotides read TGTGCCTGGAGTGTAGTGGGGCTGGATGGCTACACCTTC. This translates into CAWSVVGLDGYTF.

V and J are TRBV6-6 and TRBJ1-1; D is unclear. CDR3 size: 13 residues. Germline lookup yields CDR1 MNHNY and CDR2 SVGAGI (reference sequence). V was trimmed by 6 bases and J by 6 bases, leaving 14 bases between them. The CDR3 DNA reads TGTGCCAGCAGCCCCTTAGCCCCGGCTGAAGCTTTCTTT. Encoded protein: CASSPLAPAEAFF.

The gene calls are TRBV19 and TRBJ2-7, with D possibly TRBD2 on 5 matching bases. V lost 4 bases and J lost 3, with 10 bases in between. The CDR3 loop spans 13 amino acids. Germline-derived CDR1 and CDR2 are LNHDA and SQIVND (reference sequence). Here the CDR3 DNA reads TGTGCCAGTAGTAACCGAGGACTCTACGAGCAGTACTTC. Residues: CASSNRGLYEQYF.

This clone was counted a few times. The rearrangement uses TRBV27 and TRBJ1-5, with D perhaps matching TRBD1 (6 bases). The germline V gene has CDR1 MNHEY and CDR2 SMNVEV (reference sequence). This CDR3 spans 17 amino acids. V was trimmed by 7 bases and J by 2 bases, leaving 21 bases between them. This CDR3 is CASIQSAGGQGNQPQHF. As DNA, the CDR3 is TGTGCCAGCATCCAATCGGCGGGGGGGCAGGGCAATCAGCCCCAGCATTTT.

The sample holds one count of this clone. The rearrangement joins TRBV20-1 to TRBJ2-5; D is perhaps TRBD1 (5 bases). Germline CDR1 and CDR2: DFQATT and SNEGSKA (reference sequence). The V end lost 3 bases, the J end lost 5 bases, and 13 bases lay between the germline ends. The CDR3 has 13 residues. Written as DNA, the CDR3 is TGCAGTGCTAGTTCAGGGAATGGGGAGACCCAGTACTTC. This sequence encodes CSASSGNGETQYF.

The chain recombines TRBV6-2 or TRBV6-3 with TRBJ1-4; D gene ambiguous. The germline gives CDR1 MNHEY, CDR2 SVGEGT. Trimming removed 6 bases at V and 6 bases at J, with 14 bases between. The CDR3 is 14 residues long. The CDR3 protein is CASSLRERHEKLFF. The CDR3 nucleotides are TGTGCCAGCAGCCTCAGAGAGCGCCATGAAAAACTGTTTTTT.

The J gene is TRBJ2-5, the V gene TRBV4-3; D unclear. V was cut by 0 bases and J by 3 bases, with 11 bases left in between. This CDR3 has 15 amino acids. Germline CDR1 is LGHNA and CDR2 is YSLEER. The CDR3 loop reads CASSQDETVKETQYF. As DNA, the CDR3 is TGCGCCAGCAGCCAAGATGAGACTGTGAAAGAGACCCAGTACTTC.

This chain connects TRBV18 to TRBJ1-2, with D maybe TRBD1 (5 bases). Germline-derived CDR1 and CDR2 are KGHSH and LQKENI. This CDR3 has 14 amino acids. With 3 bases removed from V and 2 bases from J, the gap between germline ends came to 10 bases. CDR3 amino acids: CASSPGDSNYGYTF. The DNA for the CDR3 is TGTGCCAGCTCACCCGGGGACTCCAACTATGGCTACACCTTC.

CDR3 sequence reads: CASSSQGFSIGTQYF. The CDR3 DNA follows: TGTGCCAGCAGCTCACAGGGATTCAGTATAGGGACCCAGTACTTC. The chain uses TRBV5-4 and TRBJ2-5, with TRBD1 as a possible D gene (6 bases). From germline, CDR1 is SGHNT and CDR2 YYREEE (reference sequence). V dropped 3 bases and J dropped 7 bases, with 19 bases sitting between them. This CDR3 has 15 residues.